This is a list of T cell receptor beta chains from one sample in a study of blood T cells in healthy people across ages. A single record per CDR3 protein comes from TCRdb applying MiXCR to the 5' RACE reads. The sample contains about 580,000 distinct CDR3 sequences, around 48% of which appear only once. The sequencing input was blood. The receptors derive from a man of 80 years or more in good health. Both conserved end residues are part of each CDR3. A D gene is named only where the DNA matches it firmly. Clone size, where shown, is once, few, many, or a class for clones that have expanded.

cdr3_nt: TGTGCCTGGAGTGTACAGGCCAGCTATGGCTACACCTTC; cdr3_aa: CAWSVQASYGYTF; v_call: TRBV30; j_call: TRBJ1-2; d_call: -; clone_size: -
cdr3_nt: TGTGCCAGCAGTCCGACAGGGTTCCGAAAACTGTTTTTT; cdr3_aa: CASSPTGFRKLFF; v_call: TRBV12-3/TRBV12-4; j_call: TRBJ1-4; d_call: TRBD1; clone_size: -
cdr3_nt: TGTGCCAGCAGATCCACTCCCGGGACTAGCCGAAACAATGAGCAGTTCTTC; cdr3_aa: CASRSTPGTSRNNEQFF; v_call: TRBV6-5; j_call: TRBJ2-1; d_call: TRBD2; clone_size: many
cdr3_nt: TGTGCCAGCGCGTCAAGGTCTAGGGTCCCAGGGGAGCAGTTCTTC; cdr3_aa: CASASRSRVPGEQFF; v_call: TRBV12-3/TRBV12-4; j_call: TRBJ2-1; d_call: -; clone_size: few
cdr3_nt: TGTGCCAGCAGTTTGATCGCGGGGACAAACACCATATATTTT; cdr3_aa: CASSLIAGTNTIYF; v_call: TRBV6-6; j_call: TRBJ1-3; d_call: -; clone_size: few
cdr3_nt: TGCAGTGCTAGGTGGGACTACGGCAACAATGAGCAGTTCTTC; cdr3_aa: CSARWDYGNNEQFF; v_call: TRBV20-1; j_call: TRBJ2-1; d_call: TRBD2; clone_size: -
cdr3_nt: TGCGCCAGCAGCTTGATGGTTAGCGGGAGGATAACCGGGGAGCTGTTTTTT; cdr3_aa: CASSLMVSGRITGELFF; v_call: TRBV5-1; j_call: TRBJ2-2; d_call: TRBD2; clone_size: few
cdr3_nt: TGTGCCAGCAGTATAGGGACGCTGAGAACCTACGAGCAGTACTTC; cdr3_aa: CASSIGTLRTYEQYF; v_call: TRBV27; j_call: TRBJ2-7; d_call: -; clone_size: -
cdr3_nt: TGCAGTGCTAGGGAATCCGGGACAACCTCCTACGAGCAGTACTTC; cdr3_aa: CSARESGTTSYEQYF; v_call: TRBV20-1; j_call: TRBJ2-7; d_call: -; clone_size: -
cdr3_nt: TGTGCCAGCAGCTTAGTTCCCAGGGGTGATTCACCCCTCCACTTT; cdr3_aa: CASSLVPRGDSPLHF; v_call: TRBV7-2; j_call: TRBJ1-6; d_call: -; clone_size: -
cdr3_nt: TGTGCCAGCAGCTTAGCCCGGCGGGCTAGCGGGGGTACCGATACGCAGTATTTT; cdr3_aa: CASSLARRASGGTDTQYF; v_call: TRBV11-2; j_call: TRBJ2-3; d_call: TRBD2; clone_size: few
cdr3_nt: TGTGCCAGCAGCCTCGCCGGGACTACAAATCGGCAGTACTTC; cdr3_aa: CASSLAGTTNRQYF; v_call: TRBV11-2; j_call: TRBJ2-7; d_call: TRBD2; clone_size: few
cdr3_nt: TGTGCCAGCAGTCCGGGACACGCCCCCGGTAATGAGCAGTACTTC; cdr3_aa: CASSPGHAPGNEQYF; v_call: TRBV6-5; j_call: TRBJ2-7; d_call: -; clone_size: few
cdr3_nt: TGCGCCAGCAGCTTCAAAGCGGGAGGCGGATGGTCCTACAATGAGCAGTTCTTC; cdr3_aa: CASSFKAGGGWSYNEQFF; v_call: TRBV5-1; j_call: TRBJ2-1; d_call: TRBD2; clone_size: -
cdr3_nt: TGTGCCAGCAGTCGACTCTCTAGCACAGATACGCAGTATTTT; cdr3_aa: CASSRLSSTDTQYF; v_call: TRBV25-1; j_call: TRBJ2-3; d_call: -; clone_size: -
cdr3_nt: TGTGCCAGCAGCTTAACTACAGGGTTCAATGAGCAGTTCTTC; cdr3_aa: CASSLTTGFNEQFF; v_call: TRBV7-9; j_call: TRBJ2-1; d_call: -; clone_size: many
cdr3_nt: TGCGCCAGCAGCTTAACTAGCGGGAGATCCAATGAGCAGTACTTC; cdr3_aa: CASSLTSGRSNEQYF; v_call: TRBV5-1; j_call: TRBJ2-7; d_call: TRBD2; clone_size: -
cdr3_nt: TGCGCCACAGCAGAGGACGGAGCGGCGAACACCGGGGAGCTGTTTTTT; cdr3_aa: CATAEDGAANTGELFF; v_call: TRBV5-1; j_call: TRBJ2-2; d_call: -; clone_size: few
cdr3_nt: TGTGCCAGCAGCTTAAGGGGACTAGCGGGGGGACGCGCAGATACGCAGTATTTT; cdr3_aa: CASSLRGLAGGRADTQYF; v_call: TRBV7-3; j_call: TRBJ2-3; d_call: TRBD2; clone_size: few
cdr3_nt: TGTGCCAGCAGCTTTCTCAAGACTAACTATGGCTACACCTTC; cdr3_aa: CASSFLKTNYGYTF; v_call: TRBV5-5; j_call: TRBJ1-2; d_call: -; clone_size: few
cdr3_nt: TGTGCCAGCAGCTTAGCGCTGGCCCTGGGGGAGACCCAGTACTTC; cdr3_aa: CASSLALALGETQYF; v_call: TRBV7-9; j_call: TRBJ2-5; d_call: -; clone_size: -
cdr3_nt: TGCAGTGGAGCCGATAATGAAAAACTGTTTTTT; cdr3_aa: CSGADNEKLFF; v_call: TRBV20-1; j_call: TRBJ1-4; d_call: -; clone_size: -
cdr3_nt: TGTGCCAGCAGCGCCCAGGTTAATGCTAACTATGGCTACACCTTC; cdr3_aa: CASSAQVNANYGYTF; v_call: TRBV2; j_call: TRBJ1-2; d_call: -; clone_size: -
cdr3_nt: TGCGCCAGCAGCCATGGGACAGGGGGCGATGAAGCTTTCTTT; cdr3_aa: CASSHGTGGDEAFF; v_call: TRBV5-1; j_call: TRBJ1-1; d_call: TRBD1; clone_size: -
cdr3_nt: TGTGCCAGCAGCGCGTCGGGGGTCGGCTACACCTTC; cdr3_aa: CASSASGVGYTF; v_call: TRBV11-2; j_call: TRBJ1-2; d_call: -; clone_size: -
cdr3_nt: TGCGCCAGCAGCCAAGGGCTCGAATACTCCTACGAGCAGTACTTC; cdr3_aa: CASSQGLEYSYEQYF; v_call: TRBV4-3; j_call: TRBJ2-7; d_call: -; clone_size: -
cdr3_nt: TGTGCCGGACGGGGGGTTAACTATGGCTACACCTTC; cdr3_aa: CAGRGVNYGYTF; v_call: TRBV6-2/TRBV6-3; j_call: TRBJ1-2; d_call: -; clone_size: -
cdr3_nt: TGCGCCAGCAGAGAGTTTGGCGGGCGCGATTACGAGCAGTACTTC; cdr3_aa: CASREFGGRDYEQYF; v_call: TRBV10-2; j_call: TRBJ2-7; d_call: -; clone_size: -
cdr3_nt: TGTGCCAGCAGCTTAGGTTGGGGTTGGAACACCGGGGAGCTGTTTTTT; cdr3_aa: CASSLGWGWNTGELFF; v_call: TRBV7-2; j_call: TRBJ2-2; d_call: -; clone_size: -